This TCR beta chain was profiled in a study of T-cell memory formation after mild COVID-19. Across the study: TCR clusters largely stayed donor specific.

In this sample, this clonotype turned up a few times. Its specificity is unknown. Findings and limits, study-wide: Pre-infection memory contained some responding clones, which suggested that cross-reactive memory had joined.

The authors produced TCR alpha and TCR beta cDNA libraries with sample barcodes and UMIs by 5'RACE using constant-segment primers. TCRdb recomputed calls from the 5' RACE reads with MiXCR, one row per CDR3 protein. The repertoire holds 210,000 or so distinct CDR3 sequences, approximately 10% seen once, with less than 4% in the top ten. The trim removed 5 bases at V and 5 bases at J, leaving 5 bases unmatched. Per germline, CDR1 DFQATT and CDR2 SNEGSKA (reference sequence). The CDR3 loop spans 13 amino acids. Input material: PBMCs or a T cell subset sorted from them (not recorded which). The receptor's source is a man between 18 and 29 years old who had mild COVID-19 (a few samples of this study predate the infection). Cell type and time point are not known. V and J are TRBV20-1 and TRBJ1-2, with 10 bases aligning to TRBD1. CDR3 nucleotide sequence: TGCAGTGCTGTACCGGGACAGGGGTATGGCTACACCTTC. Protein sequence: CSAVPGQGYGYTF.